This T cell receptor (beta chain) was obtained from a study of control samples from healthy donors and cancer patients. This CDR3 is built from 15 residues. With 1 base removed from V and 0 bases from J, the gap between germline ends came to 6 bases. Germline V gene sequence: CDR1 MGHRA, CDR2 YSYEKL. Repertoires were generated with immunoSEQ multiplex PCR, while TCRdb's copy carries only in-frame clones and drops some. This table has about 150,000 clones, around 96% appearing once. The clonotype originates from a man aged 35 to 55 in good health. The chain recombines TRBV4-1 with TRBJ1-4; D is ambiguous. The specimen sequenced was blood. CDR3 nucleotides: TGCGCCAGCAGCCAAGCCGGTGCAACTAATGAAAAACTGTTTTTT. Protein: CASSQAGATNEKLFF.